This TCR beta chain derives from a study of blood T cell repertoires in COVID-19. Study at large: Some COVID-19 samples were acute and others convalescent; all came from the United States, Italy and Spain. The analysed material was cDNA or gDNA that came from T cells, B-cell-depleted T cells, or PBMCs.

In the study's own analysis: Reference gene primers were amplified, and this amplification served to estimate nucleated cell counts. Only in-frame clones appear in the TCRdb table, and some are missing; sequencing was by immunoSEQ multiplex PCR. V and J calls and clone size are as listed in that table; D and trimming were resolved from the DNA. This sample yields about 68,000 clones, of which 70% to 80% are seen a single time; about an eighth belongs to the top ten. The CDR3 loop spans 14 amino acids. With 5 bases removed from V and 4 bases from J, the gap between germline ends came to 11 bases. Germline CDR1 is MRHNA and CDR2 is SNTAGT.

The V and J genes are TRBV6-4 and TRBJ2-2; D perhaps matches TRBD1 (6 bases). The TCR was taken from a human donor in a cohort sampled during active COVID-19. Source material: peripheral blood. The CDR3 DNA follows: TGTGCCAGCAGTTCCACAGGGTTCACCGGGGAGCTGTTTTTT. Its translation: CASSSTGFTGELFF.